This passage covers 3 T cell receptor beta chains from one sample sequenced in a study of Graves' ophthalmopathy and Graves' hyperthyroidism. Investigators amplified TCR beta CDR3 regions from RNA transcripts. Second-round multiplex PCR came after a first-round RT-PCR that employed HTBI primers. TCRdb fed the multiplex PCR reads into MiXCR, producing one record per CDR3 protein. The sample consists of about 39,000 distinct CDR3 sequences, roughly 50% of them appearing once. Input material: peripheral blood. These receptors were obtained from an adult woman with stable Graves' hyperthyroidism.

This chain uses TRBV2 with TRBJ2-5; the match to TRBD1 covers 9 bases. This CDR3 contains 13 residues. The junction had 7 bases not matched to a gene; V was cut back by 7 bases and J by 7 bases. Germline CDR1 and CDR2: SNHLY and FYNNEI. Written as DNA, the CDR3 is TGTGCCAGCACCAGGGACAGGGTCGGGACCCAGTACTTC. It is translated as CASTRDRVGTQYF.

This clonotype was observed many times. This rearrangement joins TRBV6-5 to TRBJ1-1; TRBD1 matches at 8 bases. V was pared by 6 bases and J by 1 base, with 4 bases of the junction left unmatched. The CDR3 contains 14 residues. The germline V gene has CDR1 MNHEY and CDR2 SVGAGI. CDR3 in DNA: TGTGCCAGCAGCACGACAGGGGCGAACACTGAAGCTTTCTTT. This sequence encodes CASSTTGANTEAFF.

A note on this clonotype: A much larger clonotype is one base distant, so this may be a read error. This chain joins TRBV28 and TRBJ1-5, with a possible D match to TRBD1 (6 bases). CDR3 length: 15 residues. Germline V gene sequence: CDR1 MDHEN, CDR2 SYDVKM. Trimming removed 7 bases from V and 6 bases from J, with 19 bases in between. As DNA, the CDR3 is TGTGCCAGCAATATAACTACAGGGTCTGGTCAGCCCCAGCATTTT. Its translation is CASNITTGSGQPQHF.